The next 8 T cell receptor beta chains were all read from a single sample in a study of beta chain features in type 1 diabetes. Study conclusions and caveats: All four CD4+ subsets from Type 1 diabetes patients carried moderately but significantly shorter TCRB CDR3s.

Their target antigens are unknown. Since all of the isolated RNA was reverse transcribed, expressed TCRB transcripts were what got sequenced. Data came from immunoSEQ multiplex PCR; TCRdb stores just in-frame clones and leaves some out. The sample has a few hundred thousand clones, 16% seen once. Sequencing used naive CD4+ T cells from blood. These receptors were collected from a man between 25 and 39 years old with type 1 diabetes.

The genes are TRBV29-1 and TRBJ2-7; D gene ambiguous. CDR1 SQVTM and CDR2 ANQGSEA come from the germline V gene. The CDR3 extends over 11 amino acids. The ends were cut back, 7 bases at V and 4 bases at J, with 11 bases in the middle. The CDR3 region is CSGSTIYEQYF. The CDR3 DNA reads TGCAGCGGGAGTACCATATACGAGCAGTACTTC.

This clone occurred a few times. The chain carries TRBV29-1 and TRBJ2-5; D is ambiguous. CDR3 length equals 14 residues. Germline V gene data show CDR1 as SQVTM and CDR2 as ANQGSEA. V was shortened by 4 bases and J by 3 bases, with 15 bases between the two germline ends. The CDR3 coding sequence is TGCAGCGTTGTCGCGGTCCTCTCTAAAGAGACCCAGTACTTC. This translates into CSVVAVLSKETQYF. Together with reference TRBV29-1 and TRBJ2-5, the CDR3 gives the full variable domain: SAVISQKPSRDICQRGTSLTIQCQVDSQVTMMFWYRQQPGQSLTLIATANQGSEATYESGFVIDKFPISRPNLTFSTLTVSNMSPEDSSIYLCSVVAVLSKETQYFGPGTRLLVL.

This clone was counted between two and nine times. The rearrangement links TRBV30 to TRBJ2-2; D unclear. V lost 3 bases and J lost 4, with 0 bases in between. CDR3 size: 10 residues. Germline assignment: CDR1 GTSNPN and CDR2 SVGIG (reference sequence). The CDR3 DNA sequence: TGTGCCTGGAGCACCGGGGAGCTGTTTTTT. Translated, it gives CAWSTGELFF.

The chain links TRBV7-2 to TRBJ2-3, with D hard to call. The CDR3 totals 14 residues. The germline CDR1 and CDR2 sequences are SGHTA and FQGNSA. Trimming took 0 bases from V and 2 from J, leaving 6 bases between them. CDR3: CASSLADHTDTQYF. DNA for the CDR3: TGTGCCAGCAGCTTAGCAGACCACACAGATACGCAGTATTTT.

This chain uses TRBV7-2 with TRBJ2-3; 7 bases match TRBD1. The CDR3 is made up of 15 amino acids. V trimming: 5 bases; J trimming: 3 bases; junction bases outside the gene matches: 8. CDR1 and CDR2 from the germline V gene are SGHTA and FQGNSA. Here the CDR3 reads CASSPRTGATDTQYF. The CDR3 DNA sequence: TGTGCCAGCAGCCCCAGGACAGGAGCTACAGATACGCAGTATTTT.

The CDR3 protein is CSVDRLEGELFF. CDR3 DNA: TGCAGCGTTGACCGGCTAGAGGGGGAGCTGTTTTTT. The rearrangement links TRBV29-1 to TRBJ2-2; D unclear. CDR3 length: 12 amino acids. Trimming stripped 3 bases from V and 8 bases from J, with 10 bases between. Germline CDR1 is SQVTM and CDR2 is ANQGSEA.

This chain joins TRBV7-9 and TRBJ2-7; possible D gene TRBD2, 6 bases. This CDR3 is 15 amino acids long. Germline CDR1 reads SEHNR; CDR2 reads FQNEAQ (reference sequence). The V and J ends lost 5 bases and 0 bases respectively, with 14 bases between them. The CDR3 bases are TGTGCCAGCAGCGCCCAGGGAGGAAGCTCCTACGAGCAGTACTTC. This sequence encodes CASSAQGGSSYEQYF. The whole variable domain, filled in from reference TRBV7-9 and TRBJ2-7, reads DTGVSQNPRHKITKRGQNVTFRCDPISEHNRLYWYRQTLGQGPEFLTYFQNEAQLEKSRLLSDRFSAERPKGSFSTLEIQRTEQGDSAMYLCASSAQGGSSYEQYFGPGTRLTVT.

The chain recombines TRBV9 with TRBJ2-3; weak D call: TRBD1 (6 bases). V gave up 3 bases and J gave up 1 base, with 12 bases separating them. The CDR3 covers 15 residues. From germline, CDR1 is SGDLS and CDR2 YYNGEE. CDR3 sequence: CASSDLGGRTDTQYF. DNA of the CDR3: TGTGCCAGCAGCGACCTAGGGGGACGCACAGATACGCAGTATTTT.